The 8 T cell receptor beta chains below were found in one sample sequenced in a study of identical twins. TCRdb ran MiXCR on the 5' RACE reads and lists one entry per CDR3 protein. The sample consists of about 890,000 distinct CDR3 sequences, roughly an eighth of them appearing once. These data also featured in a second study, about yellow fever vaccine responses in identical twins.

Sequencing was done on a sample of PBMCs. The receptors were gathered from a woman aged 18-35 years in good health.

This clonotype has a count of ten or more. The chain is built from TRBV25-1 and TRBJ2-7; 8 bases are shared with TRBD1. Trimming at V came to 5 bases and at J to 4 bases, leaving 16 bases not matched to a gene. CDR3 size: 17 residues. Per the germline V gene, CDR1 is MGHDK and CDR2 is SYGVNS. CDR3 coding DNA: TGTGCCAGCAGTTCACACCAGCCGGGACAGGCGGCATACGAGCAGTACTTC. Protein: CASSSHQPGQAAYEQYF.

This chain links TRBV2 with TRBJ2-7; D gene ambiguous. V was pared by 2 bases and J by 2 bases, with 7 bases between. The CDR3 consists of 13 residues. Germline lookup yields CDR1 SNHLY and CDR2 FYNNEI. The CDR3 loop is CASSEYTPYEQYF. DNA of the CDR3: TGTGCCAGCAGTGAATACACCCCCTACGAGCAGTACTTC.

The chain employs TRBV6-2 or TRBV6-3 and TRBJ2-1, with D tentatively TRBD2 (6 bases). The CDR3 length is 18 residues. Germline loops: CDR1 MNHEY, CDR2 SVGEGT. Trimming pared 0 bases from V and 6 bases from J, leaving 21 bases between. The CDR3 protein is CASSYSMLGLAMANEQFF. For the CDR3, the DNA is TGTGCCAGCAGTTACTCGATGCTGGGTCTAGCGATGGCCAATGAGCAGTTCTTC.

The chain has TRBV12-3 or TRBV12-4 and TRBJ2-3; 7 nucleotides agree with TRBD1. The CDR3 runs to 14 residues. V lost 6 bases to trimming and J lost 1 base; unmatched junction nucleotides: 4. The CDR3 DNA follows: TGTGCCAGCAGAGGGGGCGGTCGCACAGATACGCAGTATTTT. It codes for CASRGGGRTDTQYF.

This rearrangement joins TRBV2 to TRBJ2-2; 11 nucleotides agree with TRBD2. J was trimmed by 2 bases and V by 6 bases; bases with no gene match: 5. Looked up from germline, CDR1 is SNHLY and CDR2 is FYNNEI. The CDR3 loop spans 16 amino acids. The CDR3 DNA follows: TGTGCCAGCAGGCCCCTAGCGGGGGGCAACACCGGGGAGCTGTTTTTT. Protein product: CASRPLAGGNTGELFF.

The V call is TRBV28, the J call TRBJ2-4, with D tentatively TRBD2 (6 bases). This CDR3 spans 16 amino acids. Germline V gene data show CDR1 as MDHEN and CDR2 as SYDVKM. Trimming shortened V by 2 bases and J by 0 bases, and 11 bases separated the two germline ends. Here the CDR3 DNA reads TGTGCCAGCAGTTTAAGGAGGGTACTAGCCAAAAACATTCAGTACTTC. It encodes CASSLRRVLAKNIQYF.

The chain is built from TRBV20-1 and TRBJ2-7; 14 bases align to TRBD2. Germline assignment: CDR1 DFQATT and CDR2 SNEGSKA (reference sequence). The length of the CDR3 is 15 residues. The trim removed 3 bases at V and 4 bases at J, leaving 5 bases unmatched. The CDR3 sequence: CSARGLAGEIYEQYF. As DNA, the CDR3 is TGCAGTGCTAGGGGACTAGCGGGAGAGATATACGAGCAGTACTTC.

The chain carries TRBV20-1 and TRBJ2-1; D is possibly TRBD2 (6 bases). Trimming removed 6 bases at V and 5 bases at J, with 17 bases between. The CDR3 is 14 residues long. From germline, CDR1 is DFQATT and CDR2 SNEGSKA (reference sequence). In DNA, the CDR3 is TGCAGTGCGGCTCTCCTGGCGGGGCACAATGAGCAGTTCTTC. This codes for CSAALLAGHNEQFF.